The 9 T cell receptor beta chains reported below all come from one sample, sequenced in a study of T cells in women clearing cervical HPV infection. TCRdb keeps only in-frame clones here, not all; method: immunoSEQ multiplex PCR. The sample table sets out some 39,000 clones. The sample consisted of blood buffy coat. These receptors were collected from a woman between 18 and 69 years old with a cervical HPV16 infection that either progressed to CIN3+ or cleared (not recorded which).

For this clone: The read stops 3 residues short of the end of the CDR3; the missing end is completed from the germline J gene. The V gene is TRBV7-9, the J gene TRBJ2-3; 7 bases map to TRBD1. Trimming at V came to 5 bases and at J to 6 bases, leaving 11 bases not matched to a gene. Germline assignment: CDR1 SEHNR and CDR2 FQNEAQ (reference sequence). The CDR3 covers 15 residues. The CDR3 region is CASSPRDSSFDTQYF. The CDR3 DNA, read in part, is TGTGCCAGCAGCCCTCGGGACAGCTCCTTTGATACG.

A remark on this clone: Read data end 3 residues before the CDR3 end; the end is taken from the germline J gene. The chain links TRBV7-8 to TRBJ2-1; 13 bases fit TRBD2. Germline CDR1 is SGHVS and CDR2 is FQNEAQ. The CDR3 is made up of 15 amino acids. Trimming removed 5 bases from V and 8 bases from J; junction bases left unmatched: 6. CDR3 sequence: CASSIGLAGAYEQFF. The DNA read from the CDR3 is TGTGCCAGCAGCATCGGACTAGCGGGAGCCTATGAG.

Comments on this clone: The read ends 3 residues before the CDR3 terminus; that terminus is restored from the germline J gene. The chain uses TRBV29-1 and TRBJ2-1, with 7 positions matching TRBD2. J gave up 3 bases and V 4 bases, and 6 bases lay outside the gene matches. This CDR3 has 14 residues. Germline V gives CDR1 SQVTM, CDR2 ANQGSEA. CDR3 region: CSVVMGGGYNEQFF. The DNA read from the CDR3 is TGCAGCGTTGTTATGGGCGGGGGCTACAATGAG.

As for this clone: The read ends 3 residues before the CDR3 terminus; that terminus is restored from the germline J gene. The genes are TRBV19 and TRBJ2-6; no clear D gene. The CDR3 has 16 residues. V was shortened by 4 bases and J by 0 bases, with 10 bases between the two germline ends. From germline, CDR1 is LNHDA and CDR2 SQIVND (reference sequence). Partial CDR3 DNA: TGTGCCAGTAGTACCGACTCTTCCTCTGGGGCCAACGTC. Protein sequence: CASSTDSSSGANV. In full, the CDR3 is CASSTDSSSGANVLTF.

The covered CDR3 bases are TGTGCCAGTAGTATAAGCCTAGCGGCGTACAATGAG. This translates into CASSISLAAYNE. The complete CDR3 protein is CASSISLAAYNEQFF. The chain uses TRBV19 and TRBJ2-1, with 7 bases identical to TRBD2. The observed sequence ends 3 residues before the CDR3 terminus, with the missing tail filled in from the germline J gene. This CDR3 spans 15 amino acids. The V segment lost 2 bases and the J segment 4 bases; nucleotides outside the gene matches: 5. Germline V gene lookup returns CDR1 LNHDA and CDR2 SQIVND (reference sequence). Drawing the rest from reference TRBV19 and TRBJ2-1, the complete variable domain is DGGITQSPKYLFRKEGQNVTLSCEQNLNHDAMYWYRQDPGQGLRLIYYSQIVNDFQKGDIAEGYSVSREKKESFPLTVTSAQKNPTAFYLCASSISLAAYNEQFFGPGTRLTVL.

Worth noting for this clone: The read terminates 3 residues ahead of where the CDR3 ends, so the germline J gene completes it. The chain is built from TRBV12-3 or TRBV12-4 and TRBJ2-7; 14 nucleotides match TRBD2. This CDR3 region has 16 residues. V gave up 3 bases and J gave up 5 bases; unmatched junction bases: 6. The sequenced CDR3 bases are TGTGCCAGCAGTTTCCTCGGGACTAGCGGGAGAAACGAG. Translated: CASSFLGTSGRNE. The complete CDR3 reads CASSFLGTSGRNEQYF.

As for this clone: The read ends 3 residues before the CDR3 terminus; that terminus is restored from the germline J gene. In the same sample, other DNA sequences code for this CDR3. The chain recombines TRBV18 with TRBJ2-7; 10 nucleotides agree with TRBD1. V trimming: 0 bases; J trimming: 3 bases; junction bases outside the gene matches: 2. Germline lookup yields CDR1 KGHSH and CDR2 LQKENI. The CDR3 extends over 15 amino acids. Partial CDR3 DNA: TGTGCCAGCTCACCACCCGGGACAGGGGACTACGAG. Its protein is CASSPPGTGDYE. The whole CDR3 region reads CASSPPGTGDYEQYF. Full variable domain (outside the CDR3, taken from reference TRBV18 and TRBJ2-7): NAGVMQNPRHLVRRRGQEARLRCSPMKGHSHVYWYRQLPEEGLKFMVYLQKENIIDESGMPKERFSAEFPKEGPSILRIQQVVRGDSAAYFCASSPPGTGDYEQYFGPGTRLTVT.

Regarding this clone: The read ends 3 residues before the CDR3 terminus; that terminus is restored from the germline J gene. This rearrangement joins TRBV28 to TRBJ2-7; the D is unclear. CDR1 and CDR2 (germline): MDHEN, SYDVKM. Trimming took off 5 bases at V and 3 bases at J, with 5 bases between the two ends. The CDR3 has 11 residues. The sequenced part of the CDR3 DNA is TGTGCCAGCAGTAATAGCTACGAG. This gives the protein CASSNSYE. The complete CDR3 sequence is CASSNSYEQYF.

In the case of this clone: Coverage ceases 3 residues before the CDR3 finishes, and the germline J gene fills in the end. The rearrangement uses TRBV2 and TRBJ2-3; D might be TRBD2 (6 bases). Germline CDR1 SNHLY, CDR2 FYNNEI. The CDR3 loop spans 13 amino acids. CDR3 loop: CASSGLGRETQYF. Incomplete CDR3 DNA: TGTGCCAGCAGTGGACTAGGGCGAGAGACG. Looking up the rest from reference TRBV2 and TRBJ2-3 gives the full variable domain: EPEVTQTPSHQVTQMGQEVILRCVPISNHLYFYWYRQILGQKVEFLVSFYNNEISEKSEIFDDQFSVERPDGSNFTLKIRSTKLEDSAMYFCASSGLGRETQYFGPGTRLTVL.